The sequence of this T cell receptor beta chain was determined in a study of vaccination effects on CD4 cells after COVID-19 (dated by TCRdb to between 2021 and 2024). In terms of the full investigation: Two doses of either the BNT162b2 or the mRNA-1273 mRNA SARS-CoV-2 vaccine were administered to participants. SARS-CoV-2 spike-specific CD4+ TCR repertoires from before and after mRNA vaccination were compared in COVID-19 convalescent patients and in infection-naive vaccine recipients. A total of 9 to 11 COVID-19 convalescent patients and a few SARS-CoV-2-naive healthy vaccine recipients were included in the full study. The Oncomine TCR Beta short-read assay on an Illumina iSeq 100 was used to sequence cultures from other donors in the study.

Receptor libraries were prepared by the immunoSEQ multiplex PCR assay. TCR beta CDR3 sequencing was performed on DNA from the cultured, isolated CD4+ T cells. For the original study's pipeline: The analysis removed non-productive TCR sequences, trimmed reads to the CDR3 region, and retained only CDR3s that were 7 or more amino acids long. The MANAFEST web app was used to identify antigen-specific clonotypes by comparing expansion in peptide wells with expansion in reference cultures. To count as positive, a clone had to show expansion at FDR<0.05 compared with the reference and with all other wells, an odds ratio above 5, and a frequency above 0.1% in two replicate wells. Clonotypes significantly expanded in SARS-CoV-2 spike wells and in at least one common cold coronavirus spike condition were defined as cross-reactive. CDR3 similarity was assessed by Levenshtein distance with the stringdist R package, and unrooted trees were built with ape in R 3.6.1. The source is immuneACCESS, and TCRdb retained only in-frame sequences with V and J called. Part of the clones is not carried over; for the studies checked, unresolved V genes explain less than half of this, and the remainder is unexplained. V and J calls and clone size are those listed in that table; D and trimming were worked out from the DNA. Counted in this sample were tens of thousands of clones; 55% to 75% of them appeared once. The ten largest clones capture about 9.9% of the sample.

What the research found in general, with its limitations: The study was limited by a small number of convalescent patients and lacked early post-infection timepoints. In healthy vaccine recipients, vaccine-induced clones were almost all SARS-CoV-2 mono-reactive, with only 1 of 255 cross-reactive with common cold coronaviruses. Both infection-induced and vaccine-induced clones contracted markedly at late post-vaccination timepoints, which is consistent with waning T cell responses.

In the ViraFEST assay, PBMC were stimulated with viral peptide pools, and TCR sequencing was then used to find antigen-specific CD4+ T cell clonotypes based on their expansion. After approximately 11 days of culture, CD4+ T cells were isolated with the EasySep CD4+ T cell isolation kit. Healthy vaccine recipients had no prior SARS-CoV-2 infection, confirmed by negative nucleocapsid antibodies before and after vaccination. Around 2 million PBMC per well were cultured in IMDM with roughly 5% human AB serum, 8 to 10 IU/ml IL-2 and gentamicin, plus 10 ug/ml peptides. Half of the culture medium was replaced with fresh IL-2-containing medium on days 3 and 7. Unless noted otherwise, every peptide stimulation condition was grown in triplicate wells. PBMC were separated from whole blood using Ficoll-Paque Plus gradient centrifugation and were then either cryopreserved at -140C or used fresh. The spike proteins of SARS-CoV-2 and of the common cold coronaviruses HCoV-NL63, HCoV-OC43 and HCoV-229E were spanned by overlapping peptide pools. Genomic DNA was extracted from cultured CD4+ T cells with the QIAamp micro DNA kit.

A word on this clone: The clone's antigen remains unknown. The input lacks base qualities; no much larger clone sits a single base away.

V and J lose 3 bases and 4 bases, and a span of 6 bases separates them. The CDR1 and CDR2 encoded by the germline V gene are LGHNT and FRNRAP. The CDR3 measures 13 amino acids from cysteine to phenylalanine. The retained sequence is limited to the CDR3, 39 bases, with the frame set at the first base. The sequence derives from a human donor who received a COVID-19 vaccine. The V gene is TRBV12-5 and the J gene is TRBJ2-2; the D gene is unclear. The material was CD4+ T cells from PBMCs cultured with HCoV-NL63 spike peptides, obtained before COVID-19 vaccination. Reading the label with the study, this specimen's cell subset or site is: HCoV-NL63 spike overlapping peptide pool stimulation. The nucleotide sequence reads as follows: TGTGCTAGTGGTTTTCTCCCCACCGGGGAGCTGTTTTTT. Its protein reads: CASGFLPTGELFF.